The entry that follows covers one T cell receptor beta chain sequence. Using immunoSEQ multiplex PCR, the repertoire was profiled, and TCRdb retains in-frame clones only, with some absent. Among about 100,000 clones listed, roughly 90% were seen once. This specimen belongs to a study of T cell responses to AZD1222 COVID-19 vaccine. The CDR3 runs 13 residues. Germline lookup yields CDR1 SGHNT and CDR2 YYREEE (reference sequence). V gave up 1 base and J gave up 4 bases, with 8 bases separating them. This chain links TRBV5-4 with TRBJ1-1; tentatively, D is TRBD1 (6 bases). Sample: peripheral blood, taken on day 0 of AZD1222 vaccination. The origin of this receptor is an adult in good health. The CDR3 is CASSLRGGTEAFF. CDR3 in DNA: TGTGCCAGCAGCTTGAGGGGGGGCACTGAAGCTTTCTTT.